The next 21 T cell receptor beta chains were all read from a single sample in a study of cytomegalovirus exposure and HLA in healthy donors. The PCR made use of 60 Vbeta and 13 Jbeta primers. Sequenced by immunoSEQ multiplex PCR; TCRdb stores in-frame clones only, minus some. The sample carries around 130,000 clones, more than 60% recorded once. What was sequenced was PBMCs. These receptors originate from a woman aged 40 to 50 in good health and CMV-seropositive.

The chain couples TRBV7-2 to TRBJ2-5; a possible D gene is TRBD1 (6 bases). The length of the CDR3 is 14 residues. Germline V gene sequence: CDR1 SGHTA, CDR2 FQGNSA. Trimming pared 1 base from V and 11 bases from J, leaving 17 bases between. The CDR3 is CASSLGGGVRQQYF. In DNA, the CDR3 is TGTGCCAGCAGCTTAGGAGGGGGAGTTCGGCAGCAGTACTTC. Variable domain in full (rest from reference TRBV7-2 and TRBJ2-5): GAGVSQSPSNKVTEKGKDVELRCDPISGHTALYWYRQSLGQGLEFLIYFQGNSAPDKSGLPSDRFSAERTGGSVSTLTIQRTQQEDSAVYLCASSLGGGVRQQYFGPGTRLLVL.

This clone was observed a few times. This chain uses TRBV27 with TRBJ1-4; D unresolved. The CDR3 runs to 13 residues. V was clipped by 6 bases and J by 5 bases, with 10 bases between them. Germline lookup yields CDR1 MNHEY and CDR2 SMNVEV (reference sequence). CDR3 DNA: TGTGCCAGCAGCTTGATTCGGAATGAAAAACTGTTTTTT. It translates to CASSLIRNEKLFF.

Only one count was recorded for this clone. The V call is TRBV30, the J call TRBJ1-2, with 8 bases matching TRBD1. V shed 3 bases and J 8 bases; nucleotides not matched to a gene: 11. Germline-derived CDR1 and CDR2 are GTSNPN and SVGIG (reference sequence). This CDR3 is built from 14 residues. CDR3 sequence: CAWSEGWTGLGYTF. CDR3 nucleotide sequence: TGTGCCTGGAGCGAAGGGTGGACAGGGCTCGGCTACACCTTC.

The table lists this clone with a few counts. The gene calls are TRBV18 and TRBJ1-5; 7 bases are a match to TRBD1. V dropped 5 bases and J dropped 0; count of bases not matched to a gene: 4. Germline values: CDR1 KGHSH, CDR2 LQKENI. The CDR3 sequence is 15 residues long. The DNA of the CDR3 is TGTGCCAGCTCAGGCCAGGGGGATAGCAATCAGCCCCAGCATTTT. Translating gives CASSGQGDSNQPQHF.

The V call is TRBV9, the J call TRBJ2-1; tentatively, D is TRBD1 (5 bases). The V gene's germline CDR1 is SGDLS and CDR2 YYNGEE. V lost 3 bases and J lost 3, with 13 bases in between. The CDR3 runs 15 residues. The CDR3 reads CASSAVQGRYNEQFF. CDR3 sequence (DNA): TGTGCCAGCAGCGCGGTCCAGGGCCGCTACAATGAGCAGTTCTTC.

The chain carries TRBV5-1 and TRBJ1-2, with TRBD1 as a possible D gene (5 bases). CDR1 SGHRS and CDR2 YFSETQ come from the germline V gene. V dropped 0 bases and J dropped 6 bases, with 9 bases sitting between them. CDR3 length: 13 residues. The CDR3 DNA reads TGCGCCAGCAGCTTGGCCTGGGGGGATGGCTACACCTTC. The encoded protein is CASSLAWGDGYTF. The whole variable domain, remainder taken from reference TRBV5-1 and TRBJ1-2, is KAGVTQTPRYLIKTRGQQVTLSCSPISGHRSVSWYQQTPGQGLQFLFEYFSETQRNKGNFPGRFSGRQFSNSRSEMNVSTLELGDSALYLCASSLAWGDGYTFGSGTRLTVV.

In this sample, this clone turned up a few times. The chain recombines TRBV7-2 with TRBJ1-1; the match to TRBD1 covers 7 bases. The germline V gene encodes CDR1 SGHTA and CDR2 FQGNSA. V was pared by 1 base and J by 3 bases, with 5 bases of the junction left unmatched. The CDR3 sequence is 15 residues long. In nucleotides, the CDR3 is TGTGCCAGCAGCTTAGGACAGGGAAGGTACACTGAAGCTTTCTTT. Translation: CASSLGQGRYTEAFF.

V is TRBV5-1 and J is TRBJ2-1; D is perhaps TRBD2 (7 bases). V was shortened by 0 bases and J by 5 bases, with 15 bases between the two germline ends. In germline, CDR1 is SGHRS, CDR2 YFSETQ. This CDR3 contains 16 residues. For the CDR3, the DNA is TGCGCCAGCAGCTTGGTGGCGGGGGCCGGGCACAATGAGCAGTTCTTC. Translating gives CASSLVAGAGHNEQFF. Full variable domain (rest looked up from reference TRBV5-1 and TRBJ2-1): KAGVTQTPRYLIKTRGQQVTLSCSPISGHRSVSWYQQTPGQGLQFLFEYFSETQRNKGNFPGRFSGRQFSNSRSEMNVSTLELGDSALYLCASSLVAGAGHNEQFFGPGTRLTVL.

The chain carries TRBV28 and TRBJ2-1; TRBD1 matches at 7 bases. The CDR3 sequence is 13 residues long. Per germline, CDR1 MDHEN and CDR2 SYDVKM. With V trimmed by 8 bases and J by 6 bases, 7 bases remained unmatched. The CDR3 DNA reads TGTGCCAGCGGGACAGTAGCCATCAATGAGCAGTTCTTC. Its protein is CASGTVAINEQFF.

The chain employs TRBV4-2 and TRBJ1-2; D unresolved. Germline CDR1 and CDR2: LGHNA and YNFKEQ. This CDR3 has 16 amino acids. Trimming removed 1 base from V and 4 bases from J, with 16 bases in between. As DNA, the CDR3 is TGTGCCAGCAGCCAAGTAGCAGAAAAGACCTCCTATGGCTACACCTTC. Translating gives CASSQVAEKTSYGYTF.

This chain joins TRBV10-3 and TRBJ2-7, with D perhaps TRBD2 (5 bases). V shed 3 bases and J shed 1 base, with 10 bases lying between them. CDR3 length: 14 amino acids. CDR1 ENHRY and CDR2 SYGVKD come from the germline V gene. The CDR3 nucleotides are TGTGCCATCAGTGAAGGGAGAGGTTCCTACGAGCAGTACTTC. Protein: CAISEGRGSYEQYF.

This rearrangement joins TRBV7-9 to TRBJ2-3, with unresolved D. CDR3 length: 14 amino acids. The germline V and J ends were trimmed by 2 bases and 0 bases, with 6 bases remaining between them. The V gene's germline CDR1 is SEHNR and CDR2 FQNEAQ (reference sequence). The CDR3 loop is CASSLSTSTDTQYF. The DNA of the CDR3 is TGTGCCAGCAGCTTATCTACGAGCACAGATACGCAGTATTTT.

This clone has more than one count but fewer than ten. V and J are TRBV30 and TRBJ1-5; possible D gene TRBD1, 5 bases. This CDR3 region has 15 residues. The V gene lost 1 base and the J gene lost 0 bases, with 10 bases spanning the gap. Germline V gene sequence: CDR1 GTSNPN, CDR2 SVGIG (reference sequence). CDR3 region: CAWSAGGNSNQPQHF. The DNA of the CDR3 is TGTGCCTGGAGTGCCGGGGGAAATAGCAATCAGCCCCAGCATTTT.

This rearrangement joins TRBV6-5 to TRBJ1-6, with D perhaps matching TRBD1 (5 bases). Germline V lookup: CDR1 MNHEY, CDR2 SVGAGI. The V and J ends lost 6 bases and 8 bases respectively, with 11 bases between them. This CDR3 has 13 residues. The CDR3 DNA reads as TGTGCCAGCAGCCAGTTGACAGATTCACCCCTCCACTTT. As protein: CASSQLTDSPLHF.

This clone turned up a few times. This sequence joins TRBV7-2 and TRBJ1-1, with 7 positions matching TRBD1. The length of the CDR3 is 16 residues. Losses at the gene ends were 1 base for V and 3 bases for J; bases not matched to a gene: 8. Germline lookup yields CDR1 SGHTA and CDR2 FQGNSA. CDR3 nucleotide sequence: TGTGCCAGCAGCTTAGGCAGGGGGTCATGGGACACTGAAGCTTTCTTT. This translates into CASSLGRGSWDTEAFF.

This chain connects TRBV7-2 to TRBJ2-3, with 10 bases identical to TRBD2. The CDR3 covers 16 residues. The ends lost 4 bases at V and 2 bases at J; junction bases unmatched: 6. CDR1 and CDR2 from the germline V gene are SGHTA and FQGNSA. As DNA, the CDR3 is TGTGCCAGCAGCTCCAGACTAGCGGGTCCCACAGATACGCAGTATTTT. Translating it yields CASSSRLAGPTDTQYF.

V and J are TRBV5-1 and TRBJ2-3, with 9 bases aligning to TRBD2. Unmatched junction bases numbered 7, after V lost 0 bases and J lost 5 bases. Per the germline V gene, CDR1 is SGHRS and CDR2 is YFSETQ. This CDR3 has 16 amino acids. The CDR3 reads CASSLARSGGRDTQYF. The CDR3 DNA is TGCGCCAGCAGCTTGGCGCGGAGCGGGGGGCGAGATACGCAGTATTTT.

The table lists this clone with a few counts. This rearrangement joins TRBV25-1 to TRBJ1-1; 7 bases fit TRBD1. Germline CDR1 reads MGHDK; CDR2 reads SYGVNS. The CDR3 spans 16 residues. V shed 5 bases and J 1 base; nucleotides not matched to a gene: 10. CDR3 in amino acids: CASSKNRGEGNTEAFF. In DNA form, the CDR3 reads TGTGCCAGCAGTAAGAACAGGGGAGAAGGGAACACTGAAGCTTTCTTT. The full variable domain, its missing parts supplied by reference TRBV25-1 and TRBJ1-1, is EADIYQTPRYLVIGTGKKITLECSQTMGHDKMYWYQQDPGMELHLIHYSYGVNSTEKGDLSSESTVSRIRTEHFPLTLESARPSHTSQYLCASSKNRGEGNTEAFFGQGTRLTVV.

The chain links TRBV4-1 to TRBJ1-3; D is unclear. The V end lost 4 bases, the J end lost 4 bases, and 14 bases lay between the germline ends. Germline V CDR1 and CDR2: MGHRA, YSYEKL. The CDR3 contains 15 residues. The CDR3 sequence is CASSLGRTSGNTIYF. CDR3 sequence (DNA): TGCGCCAGCAGCCTCGGCCGGACTTCGGGAAACACCATATATTTT.

The rearrangement links TRBV4-2 to TRBJ2-5; 10 nucleotides align to TRBD2. In germline, CDR1 is LGHNA, CDR2 YNFKEQ. The CDR3 extends over 19 amino acids. The junction had 12 bases not matched to a gene; V was cut back by 1 base and J by 1 base. The CDR3 sequence is CASSQGRDYSGGSQETQYF. In DNA form, the CDR3 reads TGTGCCAGCAGCCAAGGAAGGGATTATAGCGGGGGGTCCCAAGAGACCCAGTACTTC.

A single count supports this clone. The rearrangement joins TRBV4-1 to TRBJ2-7; 7 nucleotides align to TRBD2. V dropped 1 base and J dropped 7; count of bases not matched to a gene: 7. CDR3 length: 14 residues. Germline V CDR1 and CDR2: MGHRA, YSYEKL. CDR3 DNA: TGCGCCAGCAGCCAAGGGCGGGAGCTTGGGGAGCAGTACTTC. It encodes CASSQGRELGEQYF.